A selection of T cell receptor beta chains follows, all from one sample in a study of T cell changes during pregnancy in multiple sclerosis. TCRdb keeps only in-frame clones here, not all; method: immunoSEQ multiplex PCR. This sample has 20,000 to 25,000 clones; roughly 84% occur once, and the top ten carry under 10%. Sequences were derived from CD8+ T cells from peripheral blood mononuclear cells, sampled after pregnancy. All receptors come from a female donor with multiple sclerosis, enrolled in a pregnancy study. Both conserved end residues are part of each CDR3. D genes are given only for firm matches. A row's size may be missing; if present it is once, few, many or a size class.

v_call	clone_size	d_call	j_call	cdr3_aa	cdr3_nt
TRBV9	.	TRBD1	TRBJ2-7	CASSADRDIYEQYF	TGTGCCAGCAGCGCCGACAGGGATATCTACGAGCAGTACTTC
TRBV9	.	.	TRBJ1-2	CASSANGEANAAHGYTF	TGTGCCAGCAGTGCTAACGGGGAGGCAAACGCGGCCCATGGCTACACCTTC
TRBV27	.	TRBD2	TRBJ2-5	CASSLYVAGGQETQYF	TGTGCCAGCAGTTTATATGTAGCGGGAGGACAAGAGACCCAGTACTTC
TRBV5-4	.	.	TRBJ2-1	CASSPFSGFSSYNEQFF	TGTGCCAGCAGCCCATTCTCGGGTTTTAGCTCCTACAATGAGCAGTTCTTC
TRBV27	.	.	TRBJ1-1	CASSLLPTNEAFF	TGTGCCAGCAGTCTCCTACCCACGAATGAAGCTTTCTTT
TRBV6-5	once	.	TRBJ1-1	CASGGEMNTEAFF	TGTGCCAGCGGAGGGGAGATGAACACTGAAGCTTTCTTT
TRBV6-1	.	.	TRBJ1-5	CASSDEGTHQPQHF	TGTGCCAGCAGTGATGAGGGTACCCATCAGCCCCAGCATTTT
TRBV18	.	TRBD1	TRBJ2-3	CASSPFMPGQGADTQYF	TGTGCCAGCTCACCATTCATGCCCGGACAGGGGGCCGATACGCAGTATTTT
TRBV7-8	.	TRBD2	TRBJ2-3	CASSSLAGGTDTQYF	TGTGCCAGCAGCTCACTAGCGGGAGGCACAGATACGCAGTATTTT
TRBV4-3	medium-sized	.	TRBJ2-6	CASSQDRGSGANVLTF	TGCGCCAGCAGCCAAGATAGGGGCTCTGGGGCCAACGTCCTGACTTTC
TRBV11-1	.	TRBD2	TRBJ2-5	CASSGTSGSEETQYF	TGTGCCAGCAGCGGGACTAGCGGGAGTGAAGAGACCCAGTACTTC